One T cell receptor (beta chain) is described in this entry. Its target is unknown. Clones were sequenced by immunoSEQ multiplex PCR, and TCRdb holds only the in-frame ones, with some missing. The table includes around 50,000 clones, 85% to 90% detected once. This sample stems from a study of CD4+ T cells in melanoma. Study-level findings and limits: CD8+ T cell, macrophage and B cell function reportedly correlated with neoantigen-specific CD4+ T cells.

V was clipped by 6 bases and J by 3 bases, with 7 bases between them. The CDR3 sequence is 12 residues long. Germline loops: CDR1 WNHNN, CDR2 SYGVQD (reference sequence). This sequence was found in a human donor with melanoma. Sequencing used peripheral blood. The chain couples TRBV10-1 to TRBJ2-3; D unclear. The CDR3: CASRGSTDTQYF. CDR3 in DNA: TGCGCCAGCAGGGGTTCTACAGATACGCAGTATTTT.